This passage covers 2 T cell receptor beta chains from one sample sequenced in a study of T-cell memory formation after mild COVID-19. One entry per CDR3 protein results from TCRdb running MiXCR on the 5' RACE reads. The sample shows tens of thousands of distinct CDR3 sequences, roughly 16% of them seen only once. Sequencing used PBMCs or a T cell subset sorted from them (not recorded which). These receptors originate from a man aged 18 to 30 who had mild COVID-19 (a few samples of this study predate the infection). Cell type and time point are not known.

This clonotype was detected only a few times. V and J are TRBV7-3 and TRBJ2-3; D remains unclear. Trimming took off 1 base at V and 1 base at J, with 6 bases between the two ends. Germline-derived CDR1 and CDR2 are SGHTA and FQGTGA. The CDR3 sequence is 14 residues long. The CDR3 protein is CASSLRAGTDTQYF. Written as DNA, the CDR3 is TGTGCCAGCAGCTTAAGGGCGGGCACAGATACGCAGTATTTT.

There are a few counts of this clonotype. The gene calls are TRBV6-5 and TRBJ1-4; D not resolved. The CDR3 is 14 residues long. Per germline, CDR1 MNHEY and CDR2 SVGAGI. Trimming stripped 4 bases from V and 7 bases from J, with 13 bases between. The CDR3 protein is CASSSDGPSEKLFF. In nucleotides, the CDR3 is TGTGCCAGCAGTTCGGACGGACCGAGTGAAAAACTGTTTTTT.